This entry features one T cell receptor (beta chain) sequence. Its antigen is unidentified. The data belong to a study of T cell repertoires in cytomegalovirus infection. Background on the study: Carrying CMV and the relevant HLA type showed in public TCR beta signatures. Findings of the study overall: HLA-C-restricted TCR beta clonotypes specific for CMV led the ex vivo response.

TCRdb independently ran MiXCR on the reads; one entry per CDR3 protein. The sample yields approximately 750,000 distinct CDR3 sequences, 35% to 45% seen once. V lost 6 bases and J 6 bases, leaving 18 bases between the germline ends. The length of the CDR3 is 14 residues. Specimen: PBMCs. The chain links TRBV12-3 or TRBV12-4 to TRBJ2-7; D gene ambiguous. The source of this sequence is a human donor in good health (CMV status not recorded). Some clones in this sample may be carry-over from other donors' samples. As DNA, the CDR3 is TGTGCCAGCAGCTCCACGGACCCCCTTGGCGAGCAGTACTTC. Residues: CASSSTDPLGEQYF.